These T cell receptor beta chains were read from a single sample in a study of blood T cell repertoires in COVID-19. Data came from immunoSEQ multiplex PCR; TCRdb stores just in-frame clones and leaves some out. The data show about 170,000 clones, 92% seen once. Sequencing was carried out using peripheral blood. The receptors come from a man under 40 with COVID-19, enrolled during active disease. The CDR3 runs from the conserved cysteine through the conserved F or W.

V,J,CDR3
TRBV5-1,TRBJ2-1,CASSRNSGRADNEQFF
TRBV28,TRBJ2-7,CASSLQGYEQYF
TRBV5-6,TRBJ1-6,CASSLYWIDRVDNSPLHF
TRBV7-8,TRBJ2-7,CASSLRLDSSYEQYF
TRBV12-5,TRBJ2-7,CASGLGDRDSYEQYF
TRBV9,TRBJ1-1,CASSVTGNTEAFF
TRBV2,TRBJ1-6,CASQPASSYNSPLHF
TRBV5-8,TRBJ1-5,CASSSEGGNQPQHF
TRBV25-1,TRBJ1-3,CASSDLQGSGNTIYF
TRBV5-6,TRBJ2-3,CASSPGLVGTDTQYF
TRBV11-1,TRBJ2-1,CASSTRGGIFPNEQFF
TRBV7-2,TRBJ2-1,CASSLDRGLAGGSQFF
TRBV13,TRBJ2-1,CASSLGAGNEQFF
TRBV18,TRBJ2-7,CASSPTGSYEQYF
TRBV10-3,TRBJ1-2,CAISVDRDYGYTF
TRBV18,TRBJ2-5,CASSPRRTVTGGAETQYF
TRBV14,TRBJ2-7,CASSQDQYNSYEQYF
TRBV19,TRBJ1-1,CAVQDPMNTEAFF
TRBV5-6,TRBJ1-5,CASSSRGQGRQPQHF
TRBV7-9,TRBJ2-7,CASSFRTGEAYEQYF
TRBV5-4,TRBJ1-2,CASSFPGQGVFGYTF
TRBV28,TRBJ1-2,CASSLSGAQLISYGYTF
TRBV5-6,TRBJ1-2,CASSLEGAHGYTF
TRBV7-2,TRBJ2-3,CASSPNENWSDTQYF
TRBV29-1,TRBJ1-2,CSVLVGGAGGYTF
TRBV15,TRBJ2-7,CATSSRRTVGAGEQYF
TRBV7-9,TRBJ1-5,CASSLGTGGNQPQHF
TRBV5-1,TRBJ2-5,CASSSGTAQETQYF
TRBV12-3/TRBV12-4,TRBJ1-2,CASSTGSVRGYTF
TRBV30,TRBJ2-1,CAWSNQASGYYNEQFF
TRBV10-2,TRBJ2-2,CASKATSNTGELFF
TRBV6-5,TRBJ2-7,CASSRSGGGYEQYF
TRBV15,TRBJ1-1,CATSRVLGNTEAFF
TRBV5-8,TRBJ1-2,CASSRDRIYGYTF
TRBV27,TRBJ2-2,CASSTRQGARTGELFF
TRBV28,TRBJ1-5,CASTAGSNQPQHF
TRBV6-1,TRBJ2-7,CASSEAYRGKEYF
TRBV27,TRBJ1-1,CASSSRQGGGTEAFF
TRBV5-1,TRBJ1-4,CASSLAGTGREKLFF
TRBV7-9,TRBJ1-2,CASSPGGSRNYGYTF
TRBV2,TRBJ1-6,CASSGTQGPNSPLHF
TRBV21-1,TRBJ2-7,CASPRPDGQNTEQYF
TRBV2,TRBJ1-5,CASTSHGQGISNQPQHF
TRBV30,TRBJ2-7,CAWSVGGGEQYF
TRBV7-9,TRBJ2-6,CASTFSSGVGGANVLTF
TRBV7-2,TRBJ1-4,CASSLKGDEKLFF
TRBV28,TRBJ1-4,CASSLQGLNEKLFF
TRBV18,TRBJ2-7,CASSPGRGVAYEQYF
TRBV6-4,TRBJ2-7,CASRAQGYEQYF